A single sample is the source of the 20 T cell receptor beta chains below, sequenced in a study of blood T cell repertoires in COVID-19. The protocol was immunoSEQ multiplex PCR, while the TCRdb copy is restricted to in-frame clones and leaves out a portion. The data show about 350,000 clones, around 87% seen once. Sequencing was performed on PBMCs or T cells enriched from blood (not recorded which). The receptors stem from a woman aged 25-40 years who had recovered from COVID-19.

The gene calls are TRBV6-5 and TRBJ2-7; 10 bases are a match to TRBD1. There are 15 residues in the CDR3. Germline loops: CDR1 MNHEY, CDR2 SVGAGI. The junction had 5 bases not matched to a gene; V was cut back by 6 bases and J by 0 bases. The CDR3 reads CASRDRTGGSYEQYF. The CDR3 DNA reads as TGTGCCAGCAGAGACCGGACAGGGGGCTCCTACGAGCAGTACTTC.

The chain combines TRBV7-9 with TRBJ1-2; 7 bases map to TRBD1. Germline V lookup: CDR1 SEHNR, CDR2 FQNEAQ (reference sequence). With V trimmed by 5 bases and J by 0 bases, 6 bases remained unmatched. The CDR3 consists of 15 residues. The CDR3 DNA sequence: TGTGCCAGCAGCACTCGGGACAGATCTAACTATGGCTACACCTTC. It encodes CASSTRDRSNYGYTF.

A few counts support this clone. This rearrangement joins TRBV7-2 to TRBJ1-5; 12 bases are shared with TRBD1. The germline CDR1 and CDR2 sequences are SGHTA and FQGNSA. V was clipped by 4 bases and J by 2 bases; unmatched bases: 9. The CDR3 has 18 residues. CDR3 sequence (DNA): TGTGCCAGCAGCTGGGGGACAGGGGGCCCGTTAGGCAATCAGCCCCAGCATTTT. Protein product: CASSWGTGGPLGNQPQHF.

This chain uses TRBV4-3 with TRBJ1-4; possibly TRBD1 for D (5 bases). Germline V gene sequence: CDR1 LGHNA, CDR2 YSLEER. With 4 bases removed from V and 0 bases from J, the gap between germline ends came to 18 bases. This CDR3 contains 18 residues. The CDR3 protein is CASSRGEAGWTTNEKLFF. The DNA for the CDR3 is TGCGCCAGCAGCCGGGGGGAGGCAGGGTGGACAACTAATGAAAAACTGTTTTTT.

The V gene is TRBV2, the J gene TRBJ2-3; TRBD1 is a possible D gene (5 bases). From germline, CDR1 is SNHLY and CDR2 FYNNEI. V lost 0 bases, J lost 1 base, and 11 bases lay in between. The CDR3 is 16 residues long. In nucleotides, the CDR3 is TGTGCCAGCAGTGAAGCGCTCAGGGCCCGCACAGATACGCAGTATTTT. Translation gives CASSEALRARTDTQYF.

This clone has a single count. The genes are TRBV6-5 and TRBJ2-5, with 7 bases aligning to TRBD1. CDR3 length: 15 amino acids. CDR1 and CDR2 (germline): MNHEY, SVGAGI. The V gene end was trimmed by 4 bases and the J gene end by 7 bases; junction bases not matched to a gene: 12. The CDR3 nucleotides read TGTGCCAGCAGTTTAGACAGGGACCCGTCGGGGACCCAGTACTTC. Its protein is CASSLDRDPSGTQYF.

V gene TRBV5-6 combines with J gene TRBJ2-7, with D unresolved. V was pared by 4 bases and J by 0 bases, with 11 bases between. The CDR3 length is 14 residues. The germline gives CDR1 SGHDT, CDR2 YYEEEE. The CDR3 coding sequence is TGTGCCAGCAGCGTACAGCCGAGCTCCTACGAGCAGTACTTC. Translated, it gives CASSVQPSSYEQYF.

The V call is TRBV24-1, the J call TRBJ2-1; D may be TRBD2 (6 bases). V lost 1 base to trimming and J lost 0 bases, with 9 bases between them. CDR3 length: 16 residues. CDR1 and CDR2 (germline): KGHDR, SFDVKD. CDR3 protein: CATSDFSGGSYNEQFF. The CDR3 DNA reads as TGTGCCACCAGTGATTTCTCCGGGGGCTCCTACAATGAGCAGTTCTTC.

The chain links TRBV7-6 to TRBJ1-4; possibly TRBD1 for D (5 bases). Germline CDR1 is SGHVS and CDR2 is FNYEAQ. V was shortened by 2 bases and J by 2 bases, with 21 bases between the two germline ends. The CDR3 is 19 residues long. The CDR3 DNA reads as TGTGCCAGCAGCTTAAACGTTCGGGGGTCGGGAAGGACTAATGAAAAACTGTTTTTT. As protein: CASSLNVRGSGRTNEKLFF.

The V and J genes are TRBV19 and TRBJ1-5; TRBD1 is a possible D gene (6 bases). Germline CDR1 LNHDA, CDR2 SQIVND (reference sequence). With 7 bases removed from V and 2 bases from J, the gap between germline ends came to 12 bases. There are 14 residues in the CDR3. The CDR3 coding sequence is TGTGCCAGTACCTCGACAGGCGGCAATCAGCCCCAGCATTTT. Protein: CASTSTGGNQPQHF.

This clone was observed once. V usage is TRBV30 and J usage is TRBJ1-1; 7 bases map to TRBD1. The V segment lost 8 bases and the J segment 2 bases; nucleotides outside the gene matches: 8. Germline CDR1 is GTSNPN and CDR2 is SVGIG (reference sequence). The CDR3 contains 13 residues. The CDR3 nucleotides are TGTGCCCAGAGCAAGGGGGCTAACACTGAAGCTTTCTTT. Residues: CAQSKGANTEAFF.

The chain joins TRBV6-5 to TRBJ1-2; perhaps TRBD1 as D (5 bases). The V end was cut by 5 bases, the J end by 8 bases, with 15 bases between. The length of the CDR3 is 13 residues. CDR1 is MNHEY and CDR2 is SVGAGI in the germline V gene. The CDR3 sequence is CASSPSRVGGYTF. The CDR3 bases are TGTGCCAGCAGTCCAAGCAGGGTCGGCGGCTACACCTTC.

The V call is TRBV19, the J call TRBJ2-5, with a tentative D call TRBD2 (6 bases). CDR3 size: 14 residues. Germline CDR1 reads LNHDA; CDR2 reads SQIVND (reference sequence). Trimming took 3 bases from V and 5 from J, leaving 13 bases between them. The CDR3 DNA sequence: TGTGCCAGTAGTATTGGAGGGGCAGGGGAGACCCAGTACTTC. This codes for CASSIGGAGETQYF.

The V gene is TRBV5-1, the J gene TRBJ2-1, with D perhaps matching TRBD2 (5 bases). The length of the CDR3 is 15 residues. The germline gives CDR1 SGHRS, CDR2 YFSETQ. V was trimmed by 3 bases and J by 0 bases, leaving 10 bases between them. CDR3 sequence (DNA): TGCGCCAGCAGCTCCGGGATGCGCTCCTACAATGAGCAGTTCTTC. It is translated as CASSSGMRSYNEQFF.

This chain links TRBV5-5 with TRBJ1-5; 9 bases match TRBD1. The V and J ends lost 3 bases and 3 bases, in that order; junction bases with no gene match: 1. The CDR3 length is 14 residues. The germline CDR1 and CDR2 sequences are SGHKS and YYEKEE (reference sequence). The chain's CDR3 is CASSWDRDNQPQHF. The CDR3 DNA reads TGTGCCAGCAGCTGGGACAGGGACAATCAGCCCCAGCATTTT.

This clone came up once. The rearrangement links TRBV4-3 to TRBJ2-2, with unresolved D. The V end lost 3 bases, the J end lost 8 bases, and 19 bases lay between the germline ends. CDR1 and CDR2 from the germline V gene are LGHNA and YSLEER. This CDR3 spans 16 amino acids. The CDR3 spells CASSQEISRWQGELFF. CDR3 coding DNA: TGCGCCAGCAGCCAGGAGATCTCTCGGTGGCAAGGGGAGCTGTTTTTT.

This sequence joins TRBV7-9 and TRBJ1-3, with D maybe TRBD1 (5 bases). This CDR3 has 16 residues. The V and J ends lost 3 bases and 0 bases respectively, with 12 bases between them. Germline CDR1 SEHNR, CDR2 FQNEAQ (reference sequence). The CDR3 loop reads CASSFGGRDSGNTIYF. For the CDR3, the DNA is TGTGCCAGCAGCTTCGGGGGAAGAGACTCTGGAAACACCATATATTTT.

The chain is built from TRBV7-2 and TRBJ1-5; unclear D gene. The CDR3 totals 13 residues. The germline CDR1 and CDR2 sequences are SGHTA and FQGNSA. The germline V and J ends were trimmed by 6 bases and 4 bases, with 10 bases remaining between them. The CDR3: CASSPTPNQPQHF. DNA for the CDR3: TGTGCCAGCAGTCCTACCCCAAATCAGCCCCAGCATTTT.

The genes are TRBV7-2 and TRBJ1-5, with D possibly being TRBD1 (5 bases). The CDR3 length is 16 residues. The germline gives CDR1 SGHTA, CDR2 FQGNSA. V lost 5 bases to trimming and J lost 5 bases, with 19 bases between them. The CDR3 DNA reads as TGTGCCAGCAGCCCCGGGGGGAGGGGCGGACATCAGCCCCAGCATTTT. Amino acid sequence: CASSPGGRGGHQPQHF.

V and J are TRBV6-5 and TRBJ2-5; TRBD2 matches 8 bases. V trimming: 0 bases; J trimming: 4 bases; junction bases outside the gene matches: 7. Germline V gene lookup returns CDR1 MNHEY and CDR2 SVGAGI. This CDR3 is 16 amino acids long. DNA of the CDR3: TGTGCCAGCAGTTACTCGGTGGGGCGGGGGGTAGAGACCCAGTACTTC. It specifies CASSYSVGRGVETQYF.